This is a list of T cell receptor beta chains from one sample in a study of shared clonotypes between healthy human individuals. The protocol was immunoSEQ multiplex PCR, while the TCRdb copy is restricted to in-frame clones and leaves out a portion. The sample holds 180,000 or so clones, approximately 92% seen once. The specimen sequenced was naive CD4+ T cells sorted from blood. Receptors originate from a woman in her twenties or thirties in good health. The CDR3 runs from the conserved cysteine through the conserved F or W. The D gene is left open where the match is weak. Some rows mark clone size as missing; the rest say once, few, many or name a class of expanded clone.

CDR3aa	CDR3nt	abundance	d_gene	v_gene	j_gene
CASSLSGTGPYGYTF	TGTGCCAGCAGCTTATCAGGCACAGGGCCCTATGGCTACACCTTC	NA	NA	TRBV11-2	TRBJ1-2
CASSLDTDTQYF	TGTGCCAGCAGCTTGGACACAGATACGCAGTATTTT	NA	NA	TRBV5-4	TRBJ2-3
CASSPGTSGSYEQYF	TGTGCCAGCAGCCCCGGGACTAGCGGGAGCTACGAGCAGTACTTC	NA	TRBD2	TRBV9	TRBJ2-7
CASTKGGTKTYEQYF	TGTGCCAGCACTAAAGGGGGGACTAAAACCTACGAGCAGTACTTC	NA	NA	TRBV28	TRBJ2-7
CASSPRDILSSYEQYF	TGTGCCAGCAGTCCCCGGGACATCCTAAGCTCCTACGAGCAGTACTTC	NA	NA	TRBV28	TRBJ2-7
CASSWIGSRGNIQYF	TGTGCCAGCAGCTGGATCGGGTCCCGGGGGAACATTCAGTACTTC	NA	NA	TRBV5-6	TRBJ2-4
CASSFAWGRQPQHF	TGTGCCAGCAGTTTCGCGTGGGGCAGGCAGCCCCAGCATTTT	NA	NA	TRBV28	TRBJ1-5
CASSSPMGGVRRNTEAFF	TGTGCCAGCAGCTCTCCCATGGGAGGGGTGAGAAGGAACACTGAAGCTTTCTTT	NA	NA	TRBV5-4	TRBJ1-1
CASSEQPGTPSYEQYF	TGTGCCAGCAGTGAACAACCCGGGACACCCTCCTACGAGCAGTACTTC	NA	NA	TRBV25-1	TRBJ2-7
CASSTLAGRAYEQYF	TGTGCCAGCAGTACATTAGCGGGACGAGCCTACGAGCAGTACTTC	NA	TRBD2	TRBV28	TRBJ2-7
CASSLGAIPSNEQFF	TGTGCCAGCAGCCTCGGGGCTATCCCCTCCAATGAGCAGTTCTTC	NA	NA	TRBV7-9	TRBJ2-1
CASSLPVGSGYEQYF	TGTGCCAGCAGCTTACCGGTTGGGAGTGGGTACGAGCAGTACTTC	NA	NA	TRBV7-2	TRBJ2-7
CASSQTRVETQYF	TGTGCCAGCAGCCAAACTAGGGTTGAGACCCAGTACTTC	NA	NA	TRBV14	TRBJ2-5
CATRDRVTGANVLTF	TGTGCCACCCGGGACAGGGTAACTGGGGCCAACGTCCTGACTTTC	NA	TRBD1	TRBV27	TRBJ2-6
CASSLNGVSGNTIYF	TGTGCCAGCAGTTTGAATGGGGTCTCTGGAAACACCATATATTTT	NA	NA	TRBV28	TRBJ1-3
CATESSWGNQPQHF	TGTGCCACCGAGTCATCCTGGGGCAATCAGCCCCAGCATTTT	NA	NA	TRBV19	TRBJ1-5
CASTAELRPQHF	TGTGCCAGCACCGCCGAGTTGCGGCCCCAGCATTTT	NA	NA	TRBV28	TRBJ1-5
CASSQDRGSNQPQHF	TGTGCCAGCAGCCAAGACAGGGGGAGCAATCAGCCCCAGCATTTT	NA	TRBD1	TRBV14	TRBJ1-5
CASSPAQRSGANVLTF	TGTGCCAGTAGTCCTGCCCAGAGGTCTGGGGCCAACGTCCTGACTTTC	once	NA	TRBV19	TRBJ2-6
CASSQSGQRLYGYTF	TGTGCCAGCAGCCAATCAGGACAGCGCCTCTATGGCTACACCTTC	NA	NA	TRBV4-2	TRBJ1-2
CASTRGNEQFF	TGTGCCAGTACCCGGGGGAATGAGCAGTTCTTC	once	NA	TRBV19	TRBJ2-1
CASSELTGGEGEETQYF	TGTGCCAGCAGTGAACTCACAGGGGGCGAAGGGGAAGAGACCCAGTACTTC	NA	TRBD1	TRBV25-1	TRBJ2-5
CASSPTSGRWAQETQYF	TGTGCCAGCAGCCCAACTAGCGGGAGGTGGGCCCAAGAGACCCAGTACTTC	NA	TRBD2	TRBV7-2	TRBJ2-5
CARRTGTGSPYEQYF	TGTGCCAGAAGGACGGGAACCGGATCCCCCTACGAGCAGTACTTC	NA	NA	TRBV5-3	TRBJ2-7
CASSFGPSGSWTYEQYF	TGTGCCAGCAGTTTCGGGCCTAGCGGGAGTTGGACCTACGAGCAGTACTTC	NA	TRBD2	TRBV28	TRBJ2-7
CASTRQPNTEAFF	TGTGCCAGCACGAGACAGCCGAACACTGAAGCTTTCTTT	NA	NA	TRBV2	TRBJ1-1
CASSEEGQGSQPQHF	TGTGCCAGCAGTGAAGAGGGACAGGGAAGTCAGCCCCAGCATTTT	NA	TRBD1	TRBV2	TRBJ1-5
CASSIGYGRGLPSSYNEQFF	TGTGCCAGTAGTATAGGATACGGCCGGGGGCTACCGAGCTCCTACAATGAGCAGTTCTTC	NA	NA	TRBV19	TRBJ2-1
CASSPRDRGSNEQFF	TGTGCCAGCTCACCACGGGACAGGGGATCGAATGAGCAGTTCTTC	NA	TRBD1	TRBV18	TRBJ2-1
CASSQGRSTTRGRTDTQYF	TGCGCCAGCAGCCAAGGGAGGAGTACGACTAGAGGAAGGACAGATACGCAGTATTTT	NA	NA	TRBV4-1	TRBJ2-3
CASSLAAGEDNEQFF	TGTGCCAGCAGCTTAGCCGCAGGGGAGGACAATGAGCAGTTCTTC	NA	NA	TRBV7-9	TRBJ2-1
CASSSALLEQYF	TGTGCCAGCAGCAGTGCCCTTCTGGAGCAGTACTTC	NA	NA	TRBV6-1	TRBJ2-7
CASSTGRLAKNIQYF	TGTGCCAGCAGTACAGGACGATTAGCCAAAAACATTCAGTACTTC	once	NA	TRBV6-5	TRBJ2-4
CASSELDGAPKKLFF	TGTGCCAGCAGTGAACTGGACGGGGCTCCAAAAAAACTGTTTTTT	NA	NA	TRBV6-1	TRBJ1-4
CASSPGTENLYEQCF	TGTGCCAGCAGTCCCGGGACAGAGAATCTGTACGAGCAGTGCTTC	NA	TRBD1	TRBV6-6	TRBJ2-7
CASSYVGGDTEAFF	TGTGCCAGCAGTTACGTCGGGGGAGACACTGAAGCTTTCTTT	once	NA	TRBV6-5	TRBJ1-1
CASSEATGGHCGNTIYF	TGTGCCAGCAGTGAAGCTACAGGGGGGCACTGTGGAAACACCATATATTTT	NA	TRBD1	TRBV6-1	TRBJ1-3
CASSYSADGYNEQFF	TGTGCCAGCAGTTACTCGGCCGACGGGTACAATGAGCAGTTCTTC	NA	NA	TRBV6-6	TRBJ2-1
CSASTAYEQYF	TGCAGTGCTAGTACAGCCTACGAGCAGTACTTC	NA	NA	TRBV20-1	TRBJ2-7
CAWSVLDRGTQPQHF	TGTGCCTGGAGTGTACTCGACAGGGGGACTCAGCCCCAGCATTTT	few	TRBD1	TRBV30	TRBJ1-5
CASSLVDTGKYPYGYTF	TGTGCCAGCAGCTTAGTAGATACAGGTAAGTACCCCTATGGCTACACCTTC	NA	NA	TRBV7-8	TRBJ1-2
CASSLWRAGQETQYF	TGTGCCAGCAGTTTATGGAGAGCGGGACAAGAGACCCAGTACTTC	NA	TRBD2	TRBV28	TRBJ2-5
CSGPTPGYYEQYF	TGCAGCGGCCCAACGCCGGGGTACTACGAGCAGTACTTC	NA	NA	TRBV29-1	TRBJ2-7
CASSLGRASGSRETQYF	TGCGCCAGCAGCTTGGGGAGGGCTAGCGGGAGTCGGGAGACCCAGTACTTC	NA	TRBD2	TRBV5-1	TRBJ2-5
CASDTGRPNYGYTF	TGTGCCAGTGACACGGGGCGACCTAACTATGGCTACACCTTC	NA	NA	TRBV19	TRBJ1-2